The entry below gives a single TCR beta chain sequence along with its context. Its antigen remains unidentified. The data were taken from a study of beta chain features in type 1 diabetes. The sequenced template was cDNA made from the entire isolated RNA. The repertoire was sequenced with immunoSEQ multiplex PCR; TCRdb's copy has only in-frame clones and lacks some. Among roughly 160,000 clones, under 9.5% were seen once, and the ten largest hold 0.5%. The CDR3 has 15 amino acids. Broader study findings: In cDNA sequencing, cells with high TCR expression could be over-represented. Shortening that was moderate but significant affected the TCRB CDR3s of Type 1 diabetes patients in all four CD4+ subsets. It was among patients, rather than healthy donors, that naive, central memory and Treg TCRB repertoires appeared more similar.

Material for sequencing was central memory CD4+ T cells from blood. The chain links TRBV21-1 to TRBJ1-4; TRBD1, as called in the table, went unchecked against the DNA. TRBV21-1 is classified as a pseudogene. The receptor comes from a man aged 18 to 29 with type 1 diabetes. The CDR3 reads CASSRRGSTNEKLFF. Written as DNA, the CDR3 is TGTGCCAGCAGCAGAAGGGGTTCAACTAATGAAAAACTGTTTTTT.